These 30 T cell receptor beta chains were all obtained from the same sample, sequenced in a study of blood T cell repertoires in COVID-19 (dated by TCRdb to between 2020 and 2021). Library preparation used the immunoSEQ multiplex PCR assay. Not all clones reach the TCRdb copy of this immuneACCESS table, which keeps in-frame sequences only. Checked studies attribute under half of the gap to unresolved V genes and leave the rest unexplained. The sample table records about 140,000 clones; roughly nine tenths of these occur just once. About 5% of the sample rests with the top ten. Input material: peripheral blood. The receptors shown here come from a human donor in a cohort sampled during active COVID-19.

The genes are TRBV2 and TRBJ2-7; D may be TRBD2 (5 bases). V was pared by 9 bases and J by 1 base, with 10 bases between. Germline lookup yields CDR1 SNHLY and CDR2 FYNNEI. The CDR3 is 12 amino acids. DNA of the CDR3: TGTGCCAGTTCGAGGGCGTCCTACGAGCAGTACTTC. This encodes CASSRASYEQYF.

The chain has TRBV28 and TRBJ2-7, with 8 bases matching TRBD2. Germline V lookup: CDR1 MDHEN, CDR2 SYDVKM. The J segment lost 1 base and the V segment lost 4 bases, leaving 3 bases of the junction unmatched. The CDR3 is 14 amino acids. The CDR3, as DNA: TGTGCCAGCAGTTCCGGGACTAGGTCCTACGAGCAGTACTTC. It codes for CASSSGTRSYEQYF.

The rearrangement links TRBV24-1 to TRBJ2-2; tentative D call: TRBD1 (6 bases). The germline V gene has CDR1 KGHDR and CDR2 SFDVKD. The length of the CDR3 is 16 residues. The V end was cut by 4 bases, the J end by 5 bases, with 16 bases between. The CDR3 DNA follows: TGTGCCACCAGTGACCAAACTCTTACAGGGACCGGGGAGCTGTTTTTT. It encodes CATSDQTLTGTGELFF.

This clone was seen just once. The chain combines TRBV6-4 with TRBJ2-7, with 7 positions matching TRBD2. The CDR3 length is 14 residues. The ends lost 6 bases at V and 2 bases at J; junction bases unmatched: 7. The germline V gene has CDR1 MRHNA and CDR2 SNTAGT. The CDR3 protein is CASRLAGLPYEQYF. CDR3 coding DNA: TGTGCCAGCAGGTTAGCGGGTCTCCCCTACGAGCAGTACTTC.

A single count supports this clone. The DNA of the CDR3 is TGTGCCAGCAGCGGACTAGCAGGGACCCAGTACTTC. Its protein product is CASSGLAGTQYF. V and J are TRBV9 and TRBJ2-5, with 7 bases that match TRBD2. The V gene's germline CDR1 is SGDLS and CDR2 YYNGEE. The V gene end was trimmed by 3 bases and the J gene end by 7 bases; junction bases not matched to a gene: 3. The CDR3 runs to 12 residues.

The rearrangement joins TRBV7-9 to TRBJ1-6; D is unclear. In germline, CDR1 is SEHNR, CDR2 FQNEAQ (reference sequence). The CDR3 has 15 amino acids. V was trimmed by 3 bases and J by 12 bases, leaving 18 bases between them. The CDR3 loop reads CASSFTQFGSEPLHF. In nucleotides, the CDR3 is TGTGCCAGCAGCTTCACTCAGTTCGGGAGCGAACCCCTCCACTTT.

The gene calls are TRBV29-1 and TRBJ1-1; 8 nucleotides align to TRBD1. V was pared by 5 bases and J by 6 bases, with 5 bases of the junction left unmatched. CDR3 size: 12 residues. Germline values: CDR1 SQVTM, CDR2 ANQGSEA. The CDR3 protein is CSVYRGTSEAFF. The CDR3 nucleotides are TGCAGCGTTTACAGGGGGACATCTGAAGCTTTCTTT.

The chain couples TRBV10-3 to TRBJ1-2, with a tentative D call TRBD1 (5 bases). CDR1 is ENHRY, CDR2 SYGVKD, per germline. CDR3 size: 15 residues. V gave up 4 bases and J gave up 4 bases, with 16 bases separating them. As DNA, the CDR3 is TGTGCCATCAGTGGTGGGGTGGGGCGAAGCTATGGCTACACCTTC. Protein: CAISGGVGRSYGYTF.

The V and J genes are TRBV9 and TRBJ1-2; no reliable D call. Trimming took 3 bases from V and 1 from J, leaving 4 bases between them. Per germline, CDR1 SGDLS and CDR2 YYNGEE. There are 12 residues in the CDR3. The CDR3 is CASSAGNYGYTF. The CDR3 DNA follows: TGTGCCAGCAGCGCCGGTAACTATGGCTACACCTTC.

V gene TRBV5-4 combines with J gene TRBJ2-1; 10 bases line up with TRBD1. V dropped 0 bases and J dropped 0; count of bases not matched to a gene: 3. Per the germline V gene, CDR1 is SGHNT and CDR2 is YYREEE (reference sequence). The CDR3 has 17 residues. The CDR3 here is CASSLGDRGGSYNEQFF. CDR3 sequence (DNA): TGTGCCAGCAGCTTGGGGGACAGGGGCGGCTCCTACAATGAGCAGTTCTTC.

V gene TRBV2 combines with J gene TRBJ2-1, with TRBD2 matching over 7 bases. The CDR3 contains 14 residues. Germline CDR1 SNHLY, CDR2 FYNNEI. The V gene end was trimmed by 7 bases and the J gene end by 2 bases; junction bases not matched to a gene: 5. Here the CDR3 DNA reads TGTGCCAGCAACGCGGGAGATGCCTACAATGAGCAGTTCTTC. This codes for CASNAGDAYNEQFF.

V is TRBV30 and J is TRBJ2-7; 8 bases map to TRBD1. Germline assignment: CDR1 GTSNPN and CDR2 SVGIG (reference sequence). With 6 bases clipped from V and 4 bases from J, the junction kept 8 bases outside the gene matches. The CDR3 spans 13 residues. In DNA form, the CDR3 reads TGTGCCTGTACCGGGACAGGTTTGTACGAGCAGTACTTC. Residues: CACTGTGLYEQYF. Full variable domain (remainder filled in from reference TRBV30 and TRBJ2-7): SQTIHQWPATLVQPVGSPLSLECTVEGTSNPNLYWYRQAAGRGLQLLFYSVGIGQISSEVPQNLSASRPQDRQFILSSKKLLLSDSGFYLCACTGTGLYEQYFGPGTRLTVT.

V usage is TRBV4-3 and J usage is TRBJ2-3; 11 nucleotides agree with TRBD2. CDR3 size: 17 residues. V was pared by 5 bases and J by 2 bases, with 9 bases of the junction left unmatched. CDR1 is LGHNA, CDR2 YSLEER, per germline. The CDR3 nucleotides are TGCGCCAGCAGCGCGGGACTAGCGGCAGGTTACACAGATACGCAGTATTTT. Translated, it gives CASSAGLAAGYTDTQYF.

This clone was counted a few times. This sequence joins TRBV11-3 and TRBJ2-7, with 7 bases fitting TRBD2. The V gene end was trimmed by 1 base and the J gene end by 4 bases; junction bases not matched to a gene: 7. The CDR3 loop spans 15 amino acids. Per germline, CDR1 SGHNT and CDR2 YENEEA. The CDR3 is CASSLVGGGPYEQYF. In DNA form, the CDR3 reads TGTGCCAGCAGCTTAGTCGGGGGAGGGCCTTACGAGCAGTACTTC.

V and J are TRBV7-8 and TRBJ1-1, with no clear D. The CDR3 runs to 14 residues. The germline V and J ends were trimmed by 2 bases and 0 bases, with 7 bases remaining between them. CDR1 SGHVS and CDR2 FQNEAQ come from the germline V gene. The chain's CDR3 is CASSLRGMNTEAFF. CDR3 coding DNA: TGTGCCAGCAGCTTACGAGGGATGAACACTGAAGCTTTCTTT.

The chain uses TRBV29-1 and TRBJ2-7; 8 nucleotides match TRBD1. V lost 7 bases, J lost 0 bases, and 5 bases stayed unmatched. This CDR3 is 13 amino acids long. CDR1 and CDR2 from the germline V gene are SQVTM and ANQGSEA. The CDR3 sequence: CSARTGSSYEQYF. CDR3 nucleotide sequence: TGCAGCGCACGGACAGGGAGCTCCTACGAGCAGTACTTC.

The rearrangement joins TRBV3-1 (or the pseudogene TRBV3-2) to TRBJ1-2; TRBD1 aligns across 8 bases. CDR1 LGHDT and CDR2 YNNKEL come from the germline V gene (reference sequence). This CDR3 region has 16 residues. Trimming removed 4 bases from V and 8 bases from J; junction bases left unmatched: 15. CDR3 nucleotides: TGTGCCAGCAGCCGAATGGACAGGGTAGTCAGGGGCGGCTACACCTTC. Translating gives CASSRMDRVVRGGYTF.

Only a few counts were recorded for this clone. This sequence joins TRBV5-6 and TRBJ2-7; maybe TRBD2 (5 bases). Germline CDR1 and CDR2: SGHDT and YYEEEE. The CDR3 contains 15 residues. The germline V and J ends were trimmed by 0 bases and 2 bases, with 12 bases remaining between them. The CDR3 protein is CASSLEGVVAYEQYF. In nucleotides, the CDR3 is TGTGCCAGCAGCTTGGAGGGAGTGGTGGCCTACGAGCAGTACTTC.

The chain uses TRBV7-2 and TRBJ1-2; D possibly corresponds to TRBD1 (5 bases). CDR1 and CDR2 from the germline V gene are SGHTA and FQGNSA. V was cut by 5 bases and J by 3 bases, with 16 bases left in between. The CDR3 extends over 15 amino acids. The CDR3 here is CASSPIPGQDYGYTF. The CDR3 DNA is TGTGCCAGCAGCCCTATACCAGGGCAGGACTATGGCTACACCTTC. The full variable domain, its missing parts supplied by reference TRBV7-2 and TRBJ1-2, is GAGVSQSPSNKVTEKGKDVELRCDPISGHTALYWYRQSLGQGLEFLIYFQGNSAPDKSGLPSDRFSAERTGGSVSTLTIQRTQQEDSAVYLCASSPIPGQDYGYTFGSGTRLTVV.

The rearrangement uses TRBV3-1 (or the pseudogene TRBV3-2) and TRBJ1-4; 7 positions agree with TRBD1. The CDR3 contains 16 residues. V shed 4 bases, J shed 8 bases, and the junction held 13 bases outside the gene matches. Per the germline V gene, CDR1 is LGHDT and CDR2 is YNNKEL (reference sequence). The CDR3 is CASSPPLEGAGEKLFF. The CDR3 coding sequence is TGTGCCAGCAGCCCGCCCCTTGAGGGGGCTGGGGAAAAACTGTTTTTT.

The V gene is TRBV24-1, the J gene TRBJ1-2; TRBD1 might be the D (5 bases). Germline V lookup: CDR1 KGHDR, CDR2 SFDVKD. The CDR3 length is 14 residues. V gave up 5 bases and J gave up 2 bases, with 11 bases separating them. The CDR3 protein is CATSGAGRNYGYTF. CDR3 coding DNA: TGTGCCACCAGTGGGGCAGGGAGGAACTATGGCTACACCTTC.

V is TRBV28 and J is TRBJ2-5; TRBD2 matches 7 bases. V shed 11 bases and J 3 bases; nucleotides not matched to a gene: 9. The CDR3 consists of 13 residues. Germline CDR1 reads MDHEN; CDR2 reads SYDVKM. The CDR3 coding sequence is TGTGCCGAGGGACTCGCGGGGGAAGAGACCCAGTACTTC. This encodes CAEGLAGEETQYF.

The chain recombines TRBV5-4 with TRBJ1-2; D is possibly TRBD1 (5 bases). Germline assignment: CDR1 SGHNT and CDR2 YYREEE (reference sequence). V was cut by 3 bases and J by 2 bases, with 8 bases left in between. The CDR3 is 13 amino acids. This CDR3 reads CASSSSGNYGYTF. DNA of the CDR3: TGTGCCAGCAGCTCGTCAGGGAACTATGGCTACACCTTC.

The rearrangement links TRBV9 to TRBJ1-1, with D possibly TRBD1 on 5 matching bases. With 3 bases removed from V and 3 bases from J, the gap between germline ends came to 15 bases. Germline-derived CDR1 and CDR2 are SGDLS and YYNGEE. The CDR3 length is 15 residues. The CDR3 region is CASSAPGFQDTEAFF. The CDR3 DNA sequence: TGTGCCAGCAGCGCCCCAGGGTTCCAGGACACTGAAGCTTTCTTT.

V and J are TRBV6-5 and TRBJ1-1; D possibly corresponds to TRBD1 (6 bases). The CDR3 has 12 residues. V was shortened by 8 bases and J by 1 base, with 8 bases between the two germline ends. In germline, CDR1 is MNHEY, CDR2 SVGAGI. The CDR3 DNA sequence: TGTGCCAGCGGCAGGGGGAACACTGAAGCTTTCTTT. Its protein product is CASGRGNTEAFF.

The chain joins TRBV5-1 to TRBJ1-2; weak D call: TRBD1 (5 bases). V was cut by 2 bases and J by 2 bases, with 16 bases left in between. In germline, CDR1 is SGHRS, CDR2 YFSETQ. The CDR3 runs to 16 residues. The CDR3 coding sequence is TGCGCCAGCAGCTTTTTTCAGGGAGGCGAGAACTATGGCTACACCTTC. This gives the protein CASSFFQGGENYGYTF. Full variable domain (rest looked up from reference TRBV5-1 and TRBJ1-2): KAGVTQTPRYLIKTRGQQVTLSCSPISGHRSVSWYQQTPGQGLQFLFEYFSETQRNKGNFPGRFSGRQFSNSRSEMNVSTLELGDSALYLCASSFFQGGENYGYTFGSGTRLTVV.

V is TRBV28 and J is TRBJ2-7, with D perhaps TRBD2 (5 bases). Germline CDR1 is MDHEN and CDR2 is SYDVKM. The CDR3 runs to 13 residues. V was trimmed by 9 bases and J by 0 bases, leaving 12 bases between them. CDR3 bases: TGTGCCAGTTATAGGACTGACTCCTACGAGCAGTACTTC. This gives the protein CASYRTDSYEQYF.

The gene calls are TRBV27 and TRBJ2-2; 7 bases map to TRBD2. Germline V gene lookup returns CDR1 MNHEY and CDR2 SMNVEV (reference sequence). This CDR3 region has 16 residues. V was pared by 5 bases and J by 0 bases, with 6 bases of the junction left unmatched. CDR3 in amino acids: CASSPRAGPNTGELFF. Written as DNA, the CDR3 is TGTGCCAGCAGTCCTCGAGCGGGACCGAACACCGGGGAGCTGTTTTTT.

The chain recombines TRBV19 with TRBJ2-7; D is possibly TRBD2 (6 bases). This CDR3 comprises 14 residues. Germline CDR1 LNHDA, CDR2 SQIVND (reference sequence). The V gene lost 2 bases and the J gene lost 3 bases, with 11 bases spanning the gap. The CDR3 is CASSINRGDYEQYF. The CDR3 bases are TGTGCCAGTAGTATAAATCGCGGGGACTACGAGCAGTACTTC.

The rearrangement links TRBV5-4 to TRBJ1-1, with TRBD1 matching over 7 bases. CDR1 SGHNT and CDR2 YYREEE come from the germline V gene (reference sequence). The CDR3 sequence is 14 residues long. Germline trimming cut 1 base from V and 4 bases from J; bases unmatched to any gene: 4. CDR3 in amino acids: CASSLPGGSTEAFF. In DNA, the CDR3 is TGTGCCAGCAGCTTGCCAGGGGGGAGCACTGAAGCTTTCTTT.